The 24 T cell receptor beta chains given below trace back to one sample, sequenced in a study of OX40 agonist ivuxolimab in advanced cancers. Generated by immunoSEQ multiplex PCR, the TCRdb table keeps only in-frame clones and is missing some. The table lists about 60,000 clones, around 87% of them singletons. The specimen was CD4+ or CD8+ T cells sorted from blood, collected in a trial of the OX40 agonist ivuxolimab. Receptors originate from an adult with an advanced solid tumor such as melanoma, head and neck, liver or kidney cancer.

The rearrangement joins TRBV28 to TRBJ1-2; 7 bases are a match to TRBD1. Trimming took 10 bases from V and 7 from J; bases not matched to a gene: 12. Germline V gives CDR1 MDHEN, CDR2 SYDVKM. CDR3 length equals 13 residues. CDR3 sequence: CATYRQGRGGYTF. CDR3 nucleotide sequence: TGTGCCACCTACCGACAGGGAAGAGGTGGCTACACCTTC.

The chain combines TRBV7-9 with TRBJ1-1; D not resolved. The CDR3 is 14 amino acids. The V end was cut by 3 bases, the J end by 6 bases, with 14 bases between. Germline V lookup: CDR1 SEHNR, CDR2 FQNEAQ (reference sequence). CDR3: CASSFSGINPEAFF. The CDR3 nucleotides read TGTGCCAGCAGCTTTTCCGGGATTAATCCTGAAGCTTTCTTT. The full variable domain, its missing parts supplied by reference TRBV7-9 and TRBJ1-1, is DTGVSQNPRHKITKRGQNVTFRCDPISEHNRLYWYRQTLGQGPEFLTYFQNEAQLEKSRLLSDRFSAERPKGSFSTLEIQRTEQGDSAMYLCASSFSGINPEAFFGQGTRLTVV.

This chain joins TRBV15 and TRBJ2-6; D may be TRBD1 (6 bases). The ends were cut back, 6 bases at V and 0 bases at J, with 18 bases in the middle. Germline V gene sequence: CDR1 LNHNV, CDR2 YYDKDF (reference sequence). The length of the CDR3 is 18 residues. For the CDR3, the DNA is TGTGCCACCAGGGGCGAGGACAGCCGCCACTCTGGGGCCAACGTCCTGACTTTC. Translating it yields CATRGEDSRHSGANVLTF.

The rearrangement links TRBV20-1 to TRBJ2-5; D unresolved. This CDR3 spans 11 amino acids. Germline-derived CDR1 and CDR2 are DFQATT and SNEGSKA (reference sequence). Trimming took off 2 bases at V and 1 base at J, with 2 bases between the two ends. CDR3: CSARPQETQYF. CDR3 DNA: TGCAGTGCTAGACCCCAAGAGACCCAGTACTTC.

The sample holds one count of this clone. This sequence joins TRBV29-1 and TRBJ2-4; TRBD1 is a possible D gene (7 bases). Per the germline V gene, CDR1 is SQVTM and CDR2 is ANQGSEA. CDR3 length: 11 residues. V shed 4 bases and J shed 8 bases, with 9 bases lying between them. The CDR3 loop is CSVARGDIQYF. CDR3 sequence (DNA): TGCAGCGTTGCCAGGGGGGACATTCAGTACTTC.

The chain is built from TRBV7-9 and TRBJ2-1; D remains ambiguous. Deletions cut 2 bases from V and 12 bases from J, with 11 bases between. Germline CDR1 reads SEHNR; CDR2 reads FQNEAQ (reference sequence). The length of the CDR3 is 12 residues. CDR3 sequence (DNA): TGTGCCAGCAGCTTAAATACGGATGGGCAGTTCTTC. Translating gives CASSLNTDGQFF.

The V and J genes are TRBV4-2 and TRBJ2-3, with TRBD2 matching over 10 bases. The length of the CDR3 is 17 residues. Per the germline V gene, CDR1 is LGHNA and CDR2 is YNFKEQ. The V gene end was trimmed by 0 bases and the J gene end by 4 bases; junction bases not matched to a gene: 7. The CDR3 spells CASSQDRASGSPDTQYF. DNA for the CDR3: TGTGCCAGCAGCCAAGATAGGGCTAGCGGGAGTCCAGATACGCAGTATTTT.

The gene calls are TRBV29-1 and TRBJ2-7; 12 positions agree with TRBD1. This CDR3 is 13 amino acids long. V lost 8 bases to trimming and J lost 8 bases; unmatched junction nucleotides: 10. In germline, CDR1 is SQVTM, CDR2 ANQGSEA. CDR3 DNA sequence: TGCAGCACTGGGGAGGGACAGGGGGCGAAGCAGTACTTC. It codes for CSTGEGQGAKQYF.

The chain recombines TRBV19 with TRBJ2-2; weak D call: TRBD2 (5 bases). Germline assignment: CDR1 LNHDA and CDR2 SQIVND (reference sequence). The CDR3 loop spans 13 amino acids. Trimming removed 9 bases at V and 5 bases at J, with 13 bases between. The chain's CDR3 is CASRKEVTGELFF. The CDR3 nucleotides are TGTGCCAGCAGAAAGGAGGTTACCGGGGAGCTGTTTTTT.

This clone was seen once. The chain links TRBV30 to TRBJ1-6, with 9 bases lining up with TRBD1. CDR1 and CDR2 (germline): GTSNPN, SVGIG (reference sequence). The V gene end was trimmed by 3 bases and the J gene end by 10 bases; junction bases not matched to a gene: 4. The CDR3 sequence is 13 residues long. The CDR3 nucleotides are TGTGCCTGGAGCCGTGGACAGGGGTCACCCCTCCACTTT. Its translation is CAWSRGQGSPLHF.

The chain links TRBV5-1 to TRBJ1-4; TRBD1 aligns across 10 bases. The ends lost 4 bases at V and 8 bases at J; junction bases unmatched: 5. This CDR3 is built from 14 residues. Germline V gene sequence: CDR1 SGHRS, CDR2 YFSETQ. The CDR3 is CASSTGQGQEKLFF. The CDR3 DNA is TGCGCCAGCAGCACGGGACAGGGGCAGGAAAAACTGTTTTTT.

The chain combines TRBV30 with TRBJ1-4; D is unresolved. V was trimmed by 0 bases and J by 8 bases, leaving 13 bases between them. CDR1 GTSNPN and CDR2 SVGIG come from the germline V gene (reference sequence). The CDR3 loop spans 14 amino acids. CDR3 amino acids: CAWSVGLSREKLFF. The CDR3 DNA follows: TGTGCCTGGAGTGTAGGTCTCTCCAGGGAAAAACTGTTTTTT.

This clone showed up just once. V gene TRBV25-1 combines with J gene TRBJ2-2, with 11 bases identical to TRBD2. Germline values: CDR1 MGHDK, CDR2 SYGVNS. After removal of 3 bases from V and 0 bases from J, the junction contained 0 bases not matched to a gene. This CDR3 comprises 16 residues. CDR3 sequence: CASSDSGRANTGELFF. For the CDR3, the DNA is TGTGCCAGCAGTGATAGCGGGAGGGCGAACACCGGGGAGCTGTTTTTT.

V gene TRBV7-2 combines with J gene TRBJ1-2, with 8 bases lining up with TRBD1. Germline V CDR1 and CDR2: SGHTA, FQGNSA. The CDR3 has 14 residues. V trimming: 5 bases; J trimming: 2 bases; junction bases outside the gene matches: 4. The CDR3 loop reads CASSSNRGNYGYTF. CDR3 DNA sequence: TGTGCCAGCAGCAGCAACAGGGGGAACTATGGCTACACCTTC.

The CDR3 reads CASSSGSGISYEQYF. The CDR3 bases are TGTGCCAGCAGCTCCGGCAGCGGAATCTCCTACGAGCAGTACTTC. The chain carries TRBV4-2 and TRBJ2-7; D is perhaps TRBD2 (5 bases). Trimming stripped 5 bases from V and 0 bases from J, with 14 bases between. The germline V gene has CDR1 LGHNA and CDR2 YNFKEQ. The CDR3 is 15 residues long.

This rearrangement joins TRBV4-3 to TRBJ1-5; no reliable D call. The germline V gene encodes CDR1 LGHNA and CDR2 YSLEER. CDR3 size: 15 residues. Between the trimmed V and J ends, which lost 3 bases and 0 bases, there was a span of 9 bases. In DNA, the CDR3 is TGCGCCAGCAGCCAGGCAGGCAATAGCAATCAGCCCCAGCATTTT. It is translated as CASSQAGNSNQPQHF.

The rearrangement uses TRBV7-9 and TRBJ1-2; TRBD1 is a possible D gene (5 bases). There are 12 residues in the CDR3. V was clipped by 5 bases and J by 8 bases, with 12 bases between them. The germline gives CDR1 SEHNR, CDR2 FQNEAQ (reference sequence). The CDR3 reads CASSHRQFGYTF. The CDR3, as DNA: TGTGCCAGCAGCCATAGACAGTTCGGCTACACCTTC.

The CDR3 loop reads CASSDGTSGGSDTQYF. The CDR3, as DNA: TGTGCCAGCAGTGACGGGACTAGCGGGGGATCAGATACGCAGTATTTT. The rearrangement uses TRBV6-4 and TRBJ2-3, with 14 positions matching TRBD2. Trimming removed 2 bases from V and 4 bases from J; junction bases left unmatched: 2. CDR1 MRHNA and CDR2 SNTAGT come from the germline V gene. This CDR3 contains 16 residues.

This rearrangement joins TRBV4-1 to TRBJ1-1, with a weak D call TRBD1 (5 bases). This CDR3 region has 14 residues. V lost 3 bases and J lost 4, with 12 bases in between. Looked up from germline, CDR1 is MGHRA and CDR2 is YSYEKL. The CDR3 coding sequence is TGCGCCAGCAGCCACCCAGGGCAGGGCACTGAAGCTTTCTTT. Protein: CASSHPGQGTEAFF.

The gene calls are TRBV28 and TRBJ1-6, with D unclear. CDR3 length: 13 amino acids. The V gene's germline CDR1 is MDHEN and CDR2 SYDVKM. V was pared by 10 bases and J by 10 bases, with 17 bases between. The CDR3 loop is CATGRIFKSPLHF. CDR3 in DNA: TGTGCCACCGGACGGATTTTCAAATCACCCCTCCACTTT.

The V call is TRBV5-6, the J call TRBJ1-2; 11 bases are a match to TRBD1. The CDR3 has 15 residues. Trimming took 3 bases from V and 9 from J; bases not matched to a gene: 10. The germline gives CDR1 SGHDT, CDR2 YYEEEE. The CDR3 DNA reads as TGTGCCAGCAGCTCGAATCGGGACAGGGGGATAAGCTACACCTTC. Its translation is CASSSNRDRGISYTF.

CDR3 protein: CASSRGQGYDEQYF. In nucleotides, the CDR3 is TGTGCCAGTAGTAGGGGACAGGGGTATGACGAGCAGTACTTC. The rearrangement links TRBV19 to TRBJ2-7; 10 positions agree with TRBD1. The V gene end was trimmed by 4 bases and the J gene end by 5 bases; junction bases not matched to a gene: 5. CDR3 size: 14 residues. From germline, CDR1 is LNHDA and CDR2 SQIVND (reference sequence).

The sample holds one count of this clone. The CDR3 nucleotides read TGTGCCAGCTCACCGGCCAGCGGGGCCGTCACCGGGGAGCTGTTTTTT. Amino acids: CASSPASGAVTGELFF. The V and J genes are TRBV18 and TRBJ2-2; 7 bases align to TRBD2. Germline V gene sequence: CDR1 KGHSH, CDR2 LQKENI. The CDR3 loop spans 16 amino acids. The junction had 8 bases not matched to a gene; V was cut back by 3 bases and J by 4 bases.

V is TRBV4-1 and J is TRBJ1-5; D is perhaps TRBD1 (5 bases). This CDR3 spans 18 amino acids. In germline, CDR1 is MGHRA, CDR2 YSYEKL. Deletions cut 4 bases from V and 0 bases from J, with 19 bases between. In DNA form, the CDR3 reads TGCGCCAGCAGCCCCCTCGCGGCGCACGGACATAGCAATCAGCCCCAGCATTTT. Residues: CASSPLAAHGHSNQPQHF.